The 21 T cell receptor beta chains reported below all come from one sample, sequenced in a study of CD8+ T cells in alopecia areata. RNA extraction and reverse transcription yielded cDNA as sequencing template. Profiling relied on immunoSEQ multiplex PCR, and the TCRdb table lists in-frame clones only, not all of them. The sample has around 290,000 clones, roughly 64% seen once; the top ten hold approximately 1.7%. Treatment here: oral pan-JAK inhibitor, 5-10 mg twice daily. Sequences were derived from CD4+ T cells sorted from blood, sampled at week 24, from a patient treated with tofacitinib. The receptors come from a human donor with alopecia areata.

This clone was recorded a few times. The sample has other DNA sequences that encode this CDR3 too. The chain links TRBV7-2 to TRBJ1-4, with TRBD1 matching 9 bases. Germline CDR1 is SGHTA and CDR2 is FQGNSA. The CDR3 totals 15 residues. Unmatched junction bases numbered 5, after V lost 1 base and J lost 8 bases. CDR3 DNA sequence: TGTGCCAGCAGCTTAGAGGGACAGGGAAACGAAAAACTGTTTTTT. Residues: CASSLEGQGNEKLFF.

CDR3 amino acids: CASSPDRRTYEQYF. CDR3 nucleotide sequence: TGTGCCAGCTCCCCAGACAGGCGCACCTACGAGCAGTACTTC. The chain is built from TRBV18 and TRBJ2-7; tentative D call: TRBD1 (6 bases). Germline CDR1 KGHSH, CDR2 LQKENI. The CDR3 has 14 amino acids. V lost 6 bases and J 2 bases, leaving 14 bases between the germline ends.

The chain recombines TRBV28 with TRBJ1-2; D uncertain. CDR1 and CDR2 (germline): MDHEN, SYDVKM. The CDR3 extends over 12 amino acids. Trimming left V 5 bases short and J 3 bases short, with 7 bases between. The CDR3 nucleotides read TGTGCCAGCAGTGGGCGGTACTATGGCTACACCTTC. Its translation is CASSGRYYGYTF.

This clone was recorded a few times. The chain recombines TRBV23-1 with TRBJ1-1; D gene ambiguous. TRBV23-1 counts as an open reading frame of uncertain function. The CDR3 consists of 8 residues. CDR3 coding DNA: TGCTCCAACACTGAAGCTTTCTTT. It translates to CSNTEAFF.

The chain is built from TRBV5-6 and TRBJ1-2; maybe TRBD1 (6 bases). V shed 2 bases and J shed 4 bases, with 18 bases lying between them. Germline CDR1 and CDR2: SGHDT and YYEEEE. The CDR3 length is 16 residues. The DNA for the CDR3 is TGTGCCAGCAGCTTCGGACCACAGGGTCGGGGCTATGGCTACACCTTC. Translated: CASSFGPQGRGYGYTF.

The chain joins TRBV7-2 to TRBJ1-5, with TRBD1 matching over 7 bases. This CDR3 is 17 amino acids long. The V segment lost 3 bases and the J segment 2 bases; nucleotides outside the gene matches: 10. CDR1 SGHTA and CDR2 FQGNSA come from the germline V gene. The CDR3 coding sequence is TGTGCCAGCAGCTTGCTACCGACAGGGATTGGCAATCAGCCCCAGCATTTT. It translates to CASSLLPTGIGNQPQHF.

This clone occurred a few times. In DNA form, the CDR3 reads TGTGCCAGCAGCGCAGGGACAGTCGAATATTCACCCCTCCACTTT. It is translated as CASSAGTVEYSPLHF. The genes are TRBV7-2 and TRBJ1-6; TRBD1 agrees at 7 bases. The junction had 9 bases not matched to a gene; V was cut back by 5 bases and J by 8 bases. The CDR3 totals 15 residues. CDR1 SGHTA and CDR2 FQGNSA come from the germline V gene.

CDR3 DNA sequence: TGTGCCAGCGAGGGGAAACAATTTGACACTGAAGCTTTCTTT. Translation gives CASEGKQFDTEAFF. This chain connects TRBV28 to TRBJ1-1, with D possibly TRBD1 on 5 matching bases. Germline V gene sequence: CDR1 MDHEN, CDR2 SYDVKM. V was pared by 8 bases and J by 3 bases, with 16 bases between. This CDR3 region has 14 residues.

The chain uses TRBV5-1 and TRBJ2-7, with 8 positions matching TRBD1. Germline lookup yields CDR1 SGHRS and CDR2 YFSETQ. CDR3 length: 14 residues. Losses at the gene ends were 0 bases for V and 6 bases for J; bases not matched to a gene: 5. As DNA, the CDR3 is TGCGCCAGCAGCTTGGGGACAGGGAAAAGCGAGCAGTACTTC. This sequence encodes CASSLGTGKSEQYF.

Comment on this clone: A junction boundary mismatches the germline segment, possibly from a read error. The J gene is TRBJ1-1, the V gene TRBV7-7; D uncertain. The CDR3 covers 15 residues. Germline V gene lookup returns CDR1 SSHAT and CDR2 FNYEAQ (reference sequence). CDR3 loop: CASSLPGPLGAEAFF. The CDR3 bases are TGTGCTAGCAGCTTACCCGGACCTCTTGGGGCTGAAGCTTTCTTT.

The sample holds a few counts of this clone. The chain has TRBV19 and TRBJ2-4; no clear D. The CDR3 contains 13 residues. Per the germline V gene, CDR1 is LNHDA and CDR2 is SQIVND (reference sequence). V was shortened by 4 bases and J by 3 bases, with 7 bases between the two germline ends. CDR3 DNA: TGTGCCAGTAGTAGGAAGGACAAAAACATTCAGTACTTC. Translated, it gives CASSRKDKNIQYF.

The V and J genes are TRBV5-1 and TRBJ1-2; 7 nucleotides agree with TRBD1. J lost 6 bases, V lost 3 bases, and 20 bases had no gene match. This CDR3 region has 18 residues. The germline V gene encodes CDR1 SGHRS and CDR2 YFSETQ. This CDR3 reads CASSYSATSGTVQNGYTF. CDR3 nucleotide sequence: TGCGCCAGCAGCTATAGCGCGACCTCGGGGACAGTTCAAAATGGCTACACCTTC.

The J gene is TRBJ2-1, the V gene TRBV18, with D unresolved. Germline V gives CDR1 KGHSH, CDR2 LQKENI. Trimming cost V 0 bases and J 5 bases, with 8 bases left between them. The CDR3 spans 14 residues. CDR3 region: CASSPPRRDNEQFF. DNA of the CDR3: TGTGCCAGCTCACCACCCCGACGGGACAATGAGCAGTTCTTC.

A few counts support this clone. This chain links TRBV29-1 with TRBJ2-3; D gene uncertain. This CDR3 is built from 13 residues. V was clipped by 6 bases and J by 2 bases, with 12 bases between them. Germline values: CDR1 SQVTM, CDR2 ANQGSEA. The CDR3 sequence: CSVGLVTTDTQYF. In DNA, the CDR3 is TGCAGCGTAGGATTGGTAACCACAGATACGCAGTATTTT.

This clone appeared a few times. The chain combines TRBV28 with TRBJ2-6, with 8 bases aligning to TRBD1. The CDR3 totals 16 residues. V lost 5 bases to trimming and J lost 2 bases; unmatched junction nucleotides: 5. CDR1 and CDR2 (germline): MDHEN, SYDVKM. The CDR3 DNA sequence: TGTGCCAGCAGTACCCCGGACAGGGCTGGGGCCAACGTCCTGACTTTC. Translated: CASSTPDRAGANVLTF. The full variable domain, in which reference TRBV28 and TRBJ2-6 provide the parts outside the CDR3, is DVKVTQSSRYLVKRTGEKVFLECVQDMDHENMFWYRQDPGLGLRLIYFSYDVKMKEKGDIPEGYSVSREKKERFSLILESASTNQTSMYLCASSTPDRAGANVLTFGAGSRLTVL.

This clone was recorded a few times. The genes are TRBV29-1 and TRBJ1-2; D is possibly TRBD1 (6 bases). Trimming took 2 bases from V and 12 from J, leaving 13 bases between them. The CDR3 is 11 residues long. Germline CDR1 is SQVTM and CDR2 is ANQGSEA. The CDR3 region has the DNA TGCAGCGTTGAACTTAGGGGGGACGACACCTTC. Its protein product is CSVELRGDDTF.

The rearrangement joins TRBV5-1 to TRBJ2-6; the D gene is possibly TRBD2 (5 bases). Germline V gene lookup returns CDR1 SGHRS and CDR2 YFSETQ. The CDR3 has 16 residues. Deletions cut 5 bases from V and 0 bases from J, with 12 bases between. The CDR3 nucleotides read TGCGCCAGCAGTGAGGGCAGAAGCTCTGGGGCCAACGTCCTGACTTTC. As protein: CASSEGRSSGANVLTF.

CDR3 region: CASSSGVEGPDTQYF. For the CDR3, the DNA is TGTGCCAGCAGCTCCGGGGTCGAAGGGCCAGATACGCAGTATTTT. The genes are TRBV7-9 and TRBJ2-3; possibly TRBD2 for D (5 bases). This CDR3 spans 15 amino acids. Looked up from germline, CDR1 is SEHNR and CDR2 is FQNEAQ (reference sequence). Trimming removed 4 bases at V and 4 bases at J, with 15 bases between.

V is TRBV2 and J is TRBJ1-6, with a weak D call TRBD1 (6 bases). This CDR3 region has 13 residues. Germline V gene sequence: CDR1 SNHLY, CDR2 FYNNEI. Trimming left V 9 bases short and J 10 bases short, with 16 bases between. The CDR3 loop reads CARGEQGHSPLHF. The CDR3 nucleotides are TGTGCCAGAGGCGAACAGGGTCACTCACCCCTCCACTTT.

The chain recombines TRBV6-1 with TRBJ2-6, with D uncertain. V lost 8 bases and J lost 1, with 6 bases in between. The CDR3 runs 13 residues. The germline gives CDR1 MNHNS, CDR2 SASEGT. CDR3 sequence: CASRTSGANVLTF. The DNA of the CDR3 is TGTGCCAGCCGAACGTCTGGGGCCAACGTCCTGACTTTC.

The chain employs TRBV20-1 and TRBJ1-2; D gene unclear. V was cut by 2 bases and J by 6 bases, with 7 bases left in between. This CDR3 is 11 amino acids long. Germline loops: CDR1 DFQATT, CDR2 SNEGSKA (reference sequence). This CDR3 is CSARLVDGYTF. The CDR3 DNA reads as TGCAGTGCTAGACTGGTTGATGGCTACACCTTC.